The T cell receptor (beta chain) under discussion was sequenced for a study of T cells in Graves' hyperthyroidism and ophthalmopathy. This clonotype was seen ten or more times. What was amplified from RNA transcripts were TCR beta CDR3 regions. The primer set for the first-round RT-PCR of the TCR CDR3 was HTBI. TCRdb redid the calling of the multiplex PCR reads with MiXCR, one entry per CDR3 protein. Here the sample spans under 550,000 distinct CDR3 sequences, roughly 13% being singletons. V lost 0 bases and J 7 bases, leaving 7 bases between the germline ends. The CDR3 runs 12 residues. Germline V gene data show CDR1 as SGHRS and CDR2 as YFSETQ. Patients were excluded because of uncontrolled infection, other autoimmune disease, pregnancy or lactation.

V and J are TRBV5-1 and TRBJ1-2; D unresolved. This TCR was recovered from a young woman with Graves' hyperthyroidism. Sequenced material: blood. This CDR3 is CASSLEGSGYTF. As DNA, the CDR3 is TGCGCCAGCAGCTTGGAAGGGAGTGGCTACACCTTC.